This is a list of T cell receptor beta chains from one sample in a study of blood T cell repertoires in COVID-19. Assay: immunoSEQ multiplex PCR; the TCRdb copy retains only in-frame clones and omits some. The table records tens of thousands of clones, almost 85% of them present only once. Sequenced material: peripheral blood. The receptors derive from a human donor in a cohort sampled during active COVID-19. Both conserved end residues are part of each CDR3. The D gene is left open where the match is weak.

TRBJ2-5 | TRBD1 | TRBV7-3 | CASARDSETQYF | TGTGCCAGCGCCAGGGACAGCGAGACCCAGTACTTC
TRBJ2-2 | TRBD2 | TRBV6-6 | CASSPGLAGDRGHTGELFF | TGTGCCAGCAGTCCCGGACTAGCGGGAGATCGGGGACACACCGGGGAGCTGTTTTTT
TRBJ2-7 | TRBD1 | TRBV29-1 | CSATHWSAGGYEQYF | TGCAGCGCCACCCATTGGTCCGCAGGGGGCTACGAGCAGTACTTC
TRBJ1-2 | . | TRBV6-2/TRBV6-3 | CASSYVAGSGYTF | TGTGCCAGCAGTTACGTGGCAGGGTCTGGCTACACCTTC
TRBJ1-5 | . | TRBV28 | CASSLAGSNQPQHF | TGTGCCAGCAGTTTAGCCGGTAGCAATCAGCCCCAGCATTTT
TRBJ2-5 | TRBD2 | TRBV13 | CASSTRTSGQETQYF | TGTGCCAGCAGCACCCGGACTAGCGGACAAGAGACCCAGTACTTC
TRBJ1-2 | TRBD1 | TRBV9 | CASSVAQGQVYGYTF | TGTGCCAGCAGCGTAGCCCAGGGACAGGTCTATGGCTACACCTTC
TRBJ2-5 | TRBD2 | TRBV10-3 | CAISEYTAGGQETQYF | TGTGCCATCAGTGAGTATACAGCGGGAGGCCAAGAGACCCAGTACTTC
TRBJ2-5 | . | TRBV7-2 | CASSSRRGIETQYF | TGTGCCAGCAGCTCCCGTCGGGGAATCGAGACCCAGTACTTC
TRBJ2-1 | . | TRBV18 | CASSPRKVKGGNEQFF | TGTGCCAGCTCACCGCGGAAGGTAAAAGGGGGCAATGAGCAGTTCTTC
TRBJ2-3 | TRBD2 | TRBV30 | CAWKVGGTDTQYF | TGTGCCTGGAAGGTCGGGGGGACAGATACGCAGTATTTT